The 19 T cell receptor beta chains presented below share a single source sample, sequenced in a study of blood T cell repertoires in COVID-19. Profiling relied on immunoSEQ multiplex PCR, and the TCRdb table lists in-frame clones only, not all of them. The table includes 400,000 to 550,000 clones, nearly 90% detected once. Source material: PBMCs or T cells enriched from blood (not recorded which). The receptors originated from a woman under 30 with acute COVID-19.

The genes are TRBV28 and TRBJ1-2; perhaps TRBD1 as D (6 bases). This CDR3 contains 15 residues. Germline assignment: CDR1 MDHEN and CDR2 SYDVKM. Trimming removed 2 bases at V and 5 bases at J, with 15 bases between. In DNA form, the CDR3 reads TGTGCCAGCAGTTTAGGCGGCAGGGGTGTTTATGGCTACACCTTC. Its translation: CASSLGGRGVYGYTF.

The CDR3 DNA follows: TGTGCCAGCAGCCCCGGGACAGGGAATTCACCCCTCCACTTT. Translated, it gives CASSPGTGNSPLHF. The V gene is TRBV4-2, the J gene TRBJ1-6; the match to TRBD1 covers 9 bases. Germline V gene sequence: CDR1 LGHNA, CDR2 YNFKEQ. The CDR3 sequence is 14 residues long. The junction had 2 bases not matched to a gene; V was cut back by 4 bases and J by 7 bases.

This clone was recorded only once. V gene TRBV4-3 combines with J gene TRBJ2-2; 10 bases are shared with TRBD2. Germline values: CDR1 LGHNA, CDR2 YSLEER. The CDR3 is made up of 16 amino acids. The V segment lost 4 bases and the J segment 1 base; nucleotides outside the gene matches: 3. The CDR3 nucleotides are TGCGCCAGCAGCCCACCTAGCGGGAGGAACACCGGGGAGCTGTTTTTT. Its protein is CASSPPSGRNTGELFF.

The chain is built from TRBV24-1 and TRBJ2-3, with TRBD1 matching over 8 bases. The germline V gene has CDR1 KGHDR and CDR2 SFDVKD. The CDR3 runs to 14 residues. After removal of 4 bases from V and 6 bases from J, the junction contained 5 bases not matched to a gene. CDR3 in DNA: TGTGCCACCAGTGACCCCGGACAGGGTGATACGCAGTATTTT. It codes for CATSDPGQGDTQYF.

The rearrangement links TRBV18 to TRBJ1-6, with TRBD1 identical over 9 bases. CDR1 is KGHSH and CDR2 is LQKENI in the germline V gene. There are 16 residues in the CDR3. V lost 3 bases to trimming and J lost 10 bases; unmatched junction nucleotides: 10. CDR3 nucleotides: TGTGCCAGCTCACCTGACCCCGGGACAGGGCGGTCACCCCTCCACTTT. Protein product: CASSPDPGTGRSPLHF. Supplemented by reference TRBV18 and TRBJ1-6, the full variable domain reads NAGVMQNPRHLVRRRGQEARLRCSPMKGHSHVYWYRQLPEEGLKFMVYLQKENIIDESGMPKERFSAEFPKEGPSILRIQQVVRGDSAAYFCASSPDPGTGRSPLHFGNGTRLTVT.

The rearrangement joins TRBV7-9 to TRBJ2-7, with D perhaps TRBD1 (5 bases). Germline CDR1 and CDR2: SEHNR and FQNEAQ (reference sequence). This CDR3 has 16 residues. V was trimmed by 5 bases and J by 2 bases, leaving 19 bases between them. CDR3 amino acids: CASSPPAEQAAYEQYF. CDR3 nucleotides: TGTGCCAGCAGCCCTCCGGCCGAACAGGCCGCCTACGAGCAGTACTTC.

This rearrangement joins TRBV10-2 to TRBJ2-3; tentatively, D is TRBD1 (5 bases). The V end lost 0 bases, the J end lost 4 bases, and 11 bases lay between the germline ends. CDR3 length: 15 residues. CDR1 is WSHSY, CDR2 SAAADI, per germline. This chain's CDR3 is CASSESTGAADTQYF. CDR3 coding DNA: TGCGCCAGCAGTGAGTCAACTGGGGCCGCAGATACGCAGTATTTT.

This sequence joins TRBV28 and TRBJ1-2; a possible D gene is TRBD1 (5 bases). Germline CDR1 is MDHEN and CDR2 is SYDVKM. V was trimmed by 6 bases and J by 4 bases, leaving 12 bases between them. The CDR3 loop spans 13 amino acids. CDR3 protein: CASRPRGVYGYTF. CDR3 nucleotides: TGTGCCAGCAGACCCCGGGGGGTCTATGGCTACACCTTC.

This chain joins TRBV18 and TRBJ1-1; the match to TRBD1 covers 7 bases. Germline V gene lookup returns CDR1 KGHSH and CDR2 LQKENI. The CDR3 has 14 residues. Trimming at V came to 3 bases and at J to 4 bases, leaving 5 bases not matched to a gene. CDR3 residues: CASSPSRGLTEAFF. The CDR3 DNA reads as TGTGCCAGCTCACCCTCGAGGGGGCTCACTGAAGCTTTCTTT.

The chain employs TRBV12-2 and TRBJ1-5; TRBD1, as called in the table, went unchecked against the DNA. TRBV12-2 is listed as a pseudogene. This CDR3 comprises 18 residues. The CDR3, as DNA: TGTGCAAGTCGCTCCTCGGACAGATATCGCTATAGCAATCAGCCCCAGCATTTT. Its protein is CASRSSDRYRYSNQPQHF.

The rearrangement links TRBV5-1 to TRBJ1-1; 7 nucleotides line up with TRBD1. V trimming: 5 bases; J trimming: 9 bases; junction bases outside the gene matches: 1. This CDR3 has 10 residues. Germline CDR1 SGHRS, CDR2 YFSETQ. CDR3 in DNA: TGCGCCAGCAGGGGACAGAAAGCTTTCTTT. Translated: CASRGQKAFF. Full variable domain (remainder filled in from reference TRBV5-1 and TRBJ1-1): KAGVTQTPRYLIKTRGQQVTLSCSPISGHRSVSWYQQTPGQGLQFLFEYFSETQRNKGNFPGRFSGRQFSNSRSEMNVSTLELGDSALYLCASRGQKAFFGQGTRLTVV.

The chain carries TRBV28 and TRBJ2-5, with D maybe TRBD2 (5 bases). V was cut by 7 bases and J by 4 bases, with 13 bases left in between. Germline V gene lookup returns CDR1 MDHEN and CDR2 SYDVKM. The length of the CDR3 is 13 residues. The CDR3 nucleotides are TGTGCCAGCAAAAAGGGAGAGCGAGAGACCCAGTACTTC. Residues: CASKKGERETQYF. Drawing the rest from reference TRBV28 and TRBJ2-5, the complete variable domain is DVKVTQSSRYLVKRTGEKVFLECVQDMDHENMFWYRQDPGLGLRLIYFSYDVKMKEKGDIPEGYSVSREKKERFSLILESASTNQTSMYLCASKKGERETQYFGPGTRLLVL.

The gene calls are TRBV6-2 or TRBV6-3 and TRBJ2-3; tentatively, D is TRBD2 (5 bases). The CDR3 totals 17 residues. Per the germline V gene, CDR1 is MNHEY and CDR2 is SVGEGT. Trimming removed 0 bases at V and 2 bases at J, with 15 bases between. CDR3 residues: CASSYSAGVGFTDTQYF. CDR3 sequence (DNA): TGTGCCAGCAGTTACTCGGCGGGCGTTGGGTTCACAGATACGCAGTATTTT.

V usage is TRBV28 and J usage is TRBJ2-7; D gene unclear. The CDR3 is 14 amino acids. With 3 bases removed from V and 1 base from J, the gap between germline ends came to 10 bases. Germline-derived CDR1 and CDR2 are MDHEN and SYDVKM. The CDR3 DNA follows: TGTGCCAGCAGTTTGCCCAGTTCTTCCTACGAGCAGTACTTC. Translation gives CASSLPSSSYEQYF. The full variable domain, its missing parts supplied by reference TRBV28 and TRBJ2-7, is DVKVTQSSRYLVKRTGEKVFLECVQDMDHENMFWYRQDPGLGLRLIYFSYDVKMKEKGDIPEGYSVSREKKERFSLILESASTNQTSMYLCASSLPSSSYEQYFGPGTRLTVT.

CDR3 protein: CASRTGGRNTEAFF. In DNA form, the CDR3 reads TGTGCCAGCAGGACAGGGGGCCGGAACACTGAAGCTTTCTTT. The genes are TRBV2 and TRBJ1-1, with 10 nucleotides matching TRBD1. This CDR3 is built from 14 residues. Germline CDR1 is SNHLY and CDR2 is FYNNEI. J was trimmed by 1 base and V by 6 bases; bases with no gene match: 2.

This clone has more than one count but fewer than ten. This CDR3 reads CASSRGLENTGELFF. In DNA, the CDR3 is TGTGCCAGCAGCCGCGGACTGGAGAACACCGGGGAGCTGTTTTTT. This chain links TRBV5-4 with TRBJ2-2, with D maybe TRBD2 (5 bases). The CDR3 length is 15 residues. With 4 bases removed from V and 1 base from J, the gap between germline ends came to 11 bases. Germline assignment: CDR1 SGHNT and CDR2 YYREEE (reference sequence). Filled out from reference TRBV5-4 and TRBJ2-2, the complete variable domain reads ETGVTQSPTHLIKTRGQQVTLRCSSQSGHNTVSWYQQALGQGPQFIFQYYREEENGRGNFPPRFSGLQFPNYSSELNVNALELDDSALYLCASSRGLENTGELFFGEGSRLTVL.

In DNA, the CDR3 is TGTGCCAGCAGACAAACTAGCGGGAGAGTTAGTGAGCAGTTCTTC. It codes for CASRQTSGRVSEQFF. V usage is TRBV28 and J usage is TRBJ2-1; 11 bases line up with TRBD2. Germline-derived CDR1 and CDR2 are MDHEN and SYDVKM. The ends lost 6 bases at V and 9 bases at J; junction bases unmatched: 10. The CDR3 runs to 15 residues.

The chain carries TRBV15 and TRBJ1-4; TRBD1 might be the D (5 bases). The CDR3 consists of 17 residues. CDR1 LNHNV and CDR2 YYDKDF come from the germline V gene (reference sequence). Trimming removed 0 bases from V and 0 bases from J, with 11 bases in between. The CDR3 spells CATSRDVRAATNEKLFF. In nucleotides, the CDR3 is TGTGCCACCAGCAGAGATGTCAGGGCGGCAACTAATGAAAAACTGTTTTTT.

The rearrangement uses TRBV9 and TRBJ2-2, with 8 bases matching TRBD1. This CDR3 comprises 17 residues. The ends lost 4 bases at V and 4 bases at J; junction bases unmatched: 12. The germline V gene has CDR1 SGDLS and CDR2 YYNGEE. CDR3 sequence: CASSISQGQDFTGELFF. CDR3 sequence (DNA): TGTGCCAGCAGCATCTCCCAGGGACAGGACTTCACCGGGGAGCTGTTTTTT.